This T cell receptor beta chain derives from a study of T cell repertoires in cytomegalovirus infection. Turning to the study itself: Public TCR beta signatures provided an indication of both CMV infection and a matching HLA type.

This CDR3 contains 14 residues. CDR1 is SGHVS, CDR2 FQNEAQ, per germline. The V gene lost 0 bases and the J gene lost 4 bases, with 9 bases spanning the gap. TCRdb called the reads again in MiXCR, with one record for every CDR3 protein. The table records 830,000 or so distinct CDR3 sequences, about 33% of them present only once. This clonotype was detected many times. Antigen unknown. The TCR was taken from a human donor in good health (CMV status not recorded). Some clones in this sample may be carry-over from other donors' samples. The material sequenced was cultured CD8+ T cells from PBMCs, taken from culture after CMV antigen stimulation. The J gene is TRBJ1-2, the V gene TRBV7-8; D is undetermined. CDR3 DNA sequence: TGTGCCAGCAGCTTAGCTAGTTTGAGCTATGGCTACACCTTC. Amino acids: CASSLASLSYGYTF.